This T cell receptor (beta chain) came from a study of metastatic and nonmetastatic thyroid tumors (TCRdb year 2020). Study-level background: Repertoires from peripheral blood and from tumor or nodule tissue samples of malignant and benign thyroid patients were compared.

Library method: PCR. The reads were generated on an Illumina HiSeq 4000. The TCR beta-chain CDR3 region of each patient was profiled by high-throughput sequencing. The paper's processing steps were these. A classifier to discriminate distant-metastatic papillary thyroid cancer patients was built from CDR3 differences across clinicopathological groups. To measure repertoire diversity the researchers used the Shannon index, while the Morisita-Horn index served to gauge how similar the tumor and blood repertoires were. TCRdb reran the public reads through fastp at Q25 and MiXCR, keeping productive beta chains. None of the V and J calls come from the authors' own analysis; TCRdb made them. The sample table holds around 45,000 clones, of which about 3.3% were seen once. Of the sample, approximately 10% falls within the top ten clones. What the work shows at the level of the full study, not this receptor alone: In both blood and tumor samples, malignant tumors were reported to have significantly higher TCR beta diversity than benign nodules.

This clone was found many times. Its target antigen remains unknown. Qualities for individual bases were not recorded, and no much larger clone is one base off. Taken from cysteine to phenylalanine, the CDR3 has 16 residues. The retained sequence is limited to the CDR3, 48 bases, with the frame set at the first base. Based on the germline V gene, the CDR1 and CDR2 sequences are MNHEY and SVGEGT. The germline V end is reduced by 5 bases and the J end by 0 bases; junction bases left unmatched: 3. No treatment had been received by any patient before thyroid surgery. The study retrospectively analysed patient clinical samples collected from about 2011 to 2018 using T-cell receptor beta sequencing.

The V gene is TRBV6-2 or TRBV6-3 and the J gene is TRBJ2-7, with 14 bases in between that match TRBD2. The TCR sequence derives from a female donor with papillary thyroid cancer or a benign thyroid nodule (not recorded which). Some clones in this sample may be carry-over from other donors' samples. Sequencing used blood. The DNA sequence reads TGTGCCAGCAGTACCGGGACTAGCGGGGGCTCCTACGAGCAGTACTTC. Its protein is CASSTGTSGGSYEQYF.